This T cell receptor (beta chain) emerged from a study of blood T cell repertoires in COVID-19. Germline CDR1 reads MGHRA; CDR2 reads YSYEKL. V was shortened by 4 bases and J by 7 bases, with 12 bases between the two germline ends. CDR3 length: 13 amino acids. Sequenced by immunoSEQ multiplex PCR; TCRdb stores in-frame clones only, minus some. Of fewer than 350,000 clones listed, 85% to 90% are singletons. The V gene is TRBV4-1, the J gene TRBJ2-3; D is possibly TRBD1 (6 bases). Material for sequencing was peripheral blood. This clonotype originated in a woman between 25 and 40 years old with COVID-19, enrolled during active disease. The CDR3 loop is CASSPRTANTQYF. CDR3 in DNA: TGCGCCAGCAGCCCCAGGACAGCAAATACGCAGTATTTT.